Given below is one T cell receptor beta chain in context. Its target is not known. The donors were in the roughly 110-subject validation cohort, distinct from the 666-subject first cohort. The data originate from a study of cytomegalovirus exposure and HLA in healthy donors. Study observations and caveats: The classifier was said to identify cytomegalovirus status with high specificity and sensitivity. For most TCR sequences rarity was the rule, although some public TCRs occurred in many donors.

Germline loops: CDR1 WSHSY, CDR2 SAAADI. The CDR3 length is 13 residues. V was cut by 7 bases and J by 5 bases, with 12 bases left in between. Using immunoSEQ multiplex PCR, the repertoire was profiled, and TCRdb retains in-frame clones only, with some absent. The sample lists tens of thousands of clones; under 95% were seen once. V and J are TRBV10-2 and TRBJ2-1, with a weak D call TRBD1 (6 bases). The sequence was obtained from a woman in her twenties or thirties in good health and CMV-seropositive. Specimen: PBMCs. The CDR3, as DNA: TGCGCCAGCACTCTCCACAGGGACAATGAGCAGTTCTTC. The encoded protein is CASTLHRDNEQFF.